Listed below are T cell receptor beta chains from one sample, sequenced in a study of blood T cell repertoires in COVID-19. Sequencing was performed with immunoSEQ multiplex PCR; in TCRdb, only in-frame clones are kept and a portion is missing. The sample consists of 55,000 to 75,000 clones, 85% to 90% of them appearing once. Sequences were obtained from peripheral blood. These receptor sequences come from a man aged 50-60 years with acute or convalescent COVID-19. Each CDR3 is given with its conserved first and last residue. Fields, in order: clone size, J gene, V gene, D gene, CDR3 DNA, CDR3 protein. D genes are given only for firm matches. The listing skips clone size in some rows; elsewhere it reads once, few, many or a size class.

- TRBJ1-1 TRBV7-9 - TGTGCCAGCAGCTTAGCAGGGGCGGAAACTGAAGCTTTCTTT CASSLAGAETEAFF
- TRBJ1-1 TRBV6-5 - TGTGCCAGCAACCAAGGGGGGGGTATGAACACTGAAGCTTTCTTT CASNQGGGMNTEAFF
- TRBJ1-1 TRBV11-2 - TGTGCCAGCAGACTCCTGAGCACTGAAGCTTTCTTT CASRLLSTEAFF
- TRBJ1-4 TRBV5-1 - TGCGCCAGCAGCTTGGAAGGGAGGAAACTGTTTTTT CASSLEGRKLFF
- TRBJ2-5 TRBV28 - TGTGCCAGCACCCTGGGGCAGGGCCTATCCGGGGAGACCCAGTACTTC CASTLGQGLSGETQYF
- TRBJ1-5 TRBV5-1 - TGCGCCAGCAGCCCTGAGGCTGGCAAACAGCCCCAGCATTTT CASSPEAGKQPQHF
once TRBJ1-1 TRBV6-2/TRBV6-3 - TGTGCCAGCAGTTTGGGGGGGTGGACTGAAGCTTTCTTT CASSLGGWTEAFF
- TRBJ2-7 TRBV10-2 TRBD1 TGCGCCAGCACTGGGACCGGGACAGGGGGCTACGAGCAGTACTTC CASTGTGTGGYEQYF
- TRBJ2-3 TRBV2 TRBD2 TGTGCCAGCATCGCCCGGGGGGGCCTCTCAGATACGCAGTATTTT CASIARGGLSDTQYF
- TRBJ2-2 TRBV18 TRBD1 TGTGCCAGCTCACCCTTCTCGATACAGGGGCTCTTCGGGGAGCTGTTTTTT CASSPFSIQGLFGELFF
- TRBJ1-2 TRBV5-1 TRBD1 TGCGCCAGCAGCTTGGGGGGACAGGGCGTCCTCGGCTACACCTTC CASSLGGQGVLGYTF
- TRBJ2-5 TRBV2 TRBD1 TGTGCCAGCAATCCGGGACAGGGGGAGACCCAGTACTTC CASNPGQGETQYF
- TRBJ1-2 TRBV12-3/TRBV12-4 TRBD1 TGTGCCAGCCACAGGGGAGACTATGGCTACACCTTC CASHRGDYGYTF
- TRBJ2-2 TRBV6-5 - TGTGCCACCTATATTCCCCGTGTCGGTCTGTTTTTT CATYIPRVGLFF
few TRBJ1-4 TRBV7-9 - TGTGCCAGCAGCTTAGGGGGCCCAACAACTAATGAAAAACTGTTTTTT CASSLGGPTTNEKLFF
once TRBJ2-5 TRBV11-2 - TGTGCCAGCAGCTTAGGAATCTTGGCGACCCAGTACTTC CASSLGILATQYF
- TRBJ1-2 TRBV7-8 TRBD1 TGTGCCAGCAGCTTAGAACCAACAGGGGATGGCTACACCTTC CASSLEPTGDGYTF
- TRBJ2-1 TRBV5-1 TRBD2 TGCGCCAGCAGCCCTCGACTAGCGCTGAGCTCCTACAATGAGCAGTTCTTC CASSPRLALSSYNEQFF
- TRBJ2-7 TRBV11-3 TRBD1 TGTGCCAGCAGCCCGGGACAGGGGTGGTACGAGCAGTACTTC CASSPGQGWYEQYF
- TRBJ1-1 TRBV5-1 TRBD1 TGCGCCAGCAGCGCCACAGGGGGTATAAACACTGAAGCTTTCTTT CASSATGGINTEAFF
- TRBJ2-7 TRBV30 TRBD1 TGTGCCCCTCGCCGGGGACAGAACTACGAGCAGTACTTC CAPRRGQNYEQYF
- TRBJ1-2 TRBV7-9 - TGTGCCAGCAGCTTAGGCGCTTATGGCTACACCTTC CASSLGAYGYTF
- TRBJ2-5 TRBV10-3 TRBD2 TGTGCCATCAGCGGGACTAGCGGGAGATCTGGAGAGACCCAGTACTTC CAISGTSGRSGETQYF
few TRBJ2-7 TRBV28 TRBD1 TGTGCCACCGACACAGGGGCAAGCTCTACAAACTACGAGCAGTACTTC CATDTGASSTNYEQYF
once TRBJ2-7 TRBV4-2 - TGTGCCAGCAGCGCGGAGCTAAACTCCTACGAGCAGTACTTC CASSAELNSYEQYF
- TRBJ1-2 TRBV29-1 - TGCAGCGTTCCGGGAGCCGTTTTGGCTTCTTATGGCTACACCTTC CSVPGAVLASYGYTF
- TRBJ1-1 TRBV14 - TGTGCCAGCAGCCAAGATCGGGGGGGTGAAGCTTTCTTT CASSQDRGGEAFF
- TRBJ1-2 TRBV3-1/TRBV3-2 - TGTGCCAGCAGCCAAGATTGGTCGGATGGCTACACCTTC CASSQDWSDGYTF
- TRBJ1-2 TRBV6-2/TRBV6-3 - TGTGCCAGCAGTTACTCCCCGGAAGGGGGTAGCTATGGCTACACCTTC CASSYSPEGGSYGYTF
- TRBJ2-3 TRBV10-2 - TGCGCCAGCAGTGAGTGGCCCACCGGGTCTTCAGATACGCAGTATTTT CASSEWPTGSSDTQYF
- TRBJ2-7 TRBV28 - TGTGCCAGCAGTTTCGGTACGGACGAGCAGTACTTC CASSFGTDEQYF
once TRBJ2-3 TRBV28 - TGTGCCAGCAGTTTACTGCAGGGCACAGATACGCAGTATTTT CASSLLQGTDTQYF
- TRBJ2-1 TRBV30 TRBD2 TGTGCCTGGAGTGGGGCTAGCGGGAGTTTCTACAATGAGCAGTTCTTC CAWSGASGSFYNEQFF
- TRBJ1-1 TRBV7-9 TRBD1 TGTGCCAGCAGCTTGGGGACAGGGTATAACACTGAAGCTTTCTTT CASSLGTGYNTEAFF
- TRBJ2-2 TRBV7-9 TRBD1 TGTGCCAGCAGCTTGGGACAGACTAACACCGGGGAGCTGTTTTTT CASSLGQTNTGELFF
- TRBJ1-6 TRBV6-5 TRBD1 TGTGCCAGCAGGGGACAGGGGGCTTATAATTCACCCCTCCACTTT CASRGQGAYNSPLHF
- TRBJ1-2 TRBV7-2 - TGTGCCAGCAGCCTGGACACCAACTATGGCTACACCTTC CASSLDTNYGYTF
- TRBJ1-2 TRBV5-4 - TGTGCCAGCAGCTTGCGGGTTCAGGGATCTGAGGGCTACACCTTC CASSLRVQGSEGYTF
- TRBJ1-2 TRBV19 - TGTGCCAGTACCCCCGCGGGACCCTATGGCTACACCTTC CASTPAGPYGYTF
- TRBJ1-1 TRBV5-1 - TGCGCCAGCAGCTTGTTGGGTAGCGGGGGACATGCTTTCTTT CASSLLGSGGHAFF
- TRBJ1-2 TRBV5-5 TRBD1 TGTGCCAGCAGCTTCGGACAGGGCCATGGCTACACCTTC CASSFGQGHGYTF
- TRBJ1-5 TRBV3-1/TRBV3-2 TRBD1 TGTGCCAGCAGCCAAGACGATCCTCCGGGACAGCACAATCAGCCCCAGCATTTT CASSQDDPPGQHNQPQHF
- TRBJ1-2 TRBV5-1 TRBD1 TGCGCCAGCAGCTTTGACAGGGTTGGAGATGGCTACACCTTC CASSFDRVGDGYTF
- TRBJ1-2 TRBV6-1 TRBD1 TGTGCCAGCAGTGATAAGGGACAGGGAGGTGGTGGCTACACCTTC CASSDKGQGGGGYTF
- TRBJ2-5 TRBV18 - TGTGCCAGCTCACCCGTACAAGAGACCCAGTACTTC CASSPVQETQYF
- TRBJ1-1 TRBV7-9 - TGTGCCAGCAGCTTAGCCTCGGCCGGTAGCGCGACTTTCTTT CASSLASAGSATFF
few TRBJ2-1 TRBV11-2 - TGTGCCAGCAGCTACCGGGACAATGAGCAGTTCTTC CASSYRDNEQFF
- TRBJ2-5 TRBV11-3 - TGTGCCAGCAGCTTAGGACAGGAGGAGACCCAGTACTTC CASSLGQEETQYF
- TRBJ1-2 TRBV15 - TGTGCCACCAGCAGAGTGGCCAGCGGCTATGGCTACACCTTC CATSRVASGYGYTF
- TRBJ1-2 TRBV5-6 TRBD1 TGTGCCAGCAGCTTGGCGCAGGGGGAATACTATGGCTACACCTTC CASSLAQGEYYGYTF
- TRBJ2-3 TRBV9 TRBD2 TGTGCCAGCAGCGTAGCTGGTCGGGAGGGCTCAGATACGCAGTATTTT CASSVAGREGSDTQYF
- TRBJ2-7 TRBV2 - TGTGCCAGCATTTCACCTAGCTTCGAGCAGTACTTC CASISPSFEQYF
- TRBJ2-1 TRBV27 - TGTGCCAGCAGGCCGGACATAACCTACAATGAGCAGTTCTTC CASRPDITYNEQFF
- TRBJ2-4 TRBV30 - TGTGCCTGGAGTGATGACAGAAACATTCAGTACTTC CAWSDDRNIQYF
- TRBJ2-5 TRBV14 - TGTGCCAGCAGCAACAGGGCCTACCAAGAGACCCAGTACTTC CASSNRAYQETQYF
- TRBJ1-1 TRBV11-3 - TGTGCCAGCAGCCCCTTCGACAGTCCCACTGAAGCTTTCTTT CASSPFDSPTEAFF
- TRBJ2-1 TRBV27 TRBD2 TGTGCCAGCACTGAACCGGGACTAGCGAATGAGCAGTTCTTC CASTEPGLANEQFF